Shown below are 3 T cell receptor beta chains from a single sample sequenced in a study of blood T cell repertoires in COVID-19. Clones were read by immunoSEQ multiplex PCR, and TCRdb kept only the in-frame ones, dropping some. This table has tens of thousands of clones, about 80% appearing once. The sequencing input was peripheral blood. The receptors were gathered from a man over 45 with COVID-19, enrolled during active disease.

This clone was detected many times. CDR3 in DNA: TGTGCCAGCAGCCAAGCTCTCGGGTCCGGGGAGCTGTTTTTT. This codes for CASSQALGSGELFF. The rearrangement joins TRBV3-1 (or the pseudogene TRBV3-2) to TRBJ2-2; D not certain. The CDR3 has 14 amino acids. CDR1 is LGHDT, CDR2 YNNKEL, per germline (reference sequence). V lost 1 base, J lost 6 bases, and 9 bases lay in between.

The DNA of the CDR3 is TGTGCCAGCAGTCGACAGAGCACAGATACGCAGTATTTT. Its protein product is CASSRQSTDTQYF. The V call is TRBV2, the J call TRBJ2-3; a possible D gene is TRBD1 (5 bases). Germline values: CDR1 SNHLY, CDR2 FYNNEI. This CDR3 contains 13 residues. The germline V and J ends were trimmed by 5 bases and 0 bases, with 6 bases remaining between them.

The chain is built from TRBV6-2 or TRBV6-3 and TRBJ2-7; the match to TRBD1 covers 9 bases. V gave up 5 bases and J gave up 1 base; unmatched junction bases: 6. The CDR3 spans 15 residues. Germline loops: CDR1 MNHEY, CDR2 SVGEGT. The CDR3 spells CASSIGTGISYEQYF. The CDR3, as DNA: TGTGCCAGCAGTATCGGGACAGGGATTTCCTACGAGCAGTACTTC.